Listed here are 30 T cell receptor beta chains from one sample, sequenced in a study of human T cells and chemical hapten exposure. TCRdb processed the RACE reads anew with MiXCR; each CDR3 protein has one entry. This table holds around 100,000 distinct CDR3 sequences, approximately 10% found once. The time point here: patch test 2, 6 weeks after DPC sensitization. The treatment denotes: therapeutic diphenylcyclopropenone sensitization with weekly scalp DPC. Sequencing used whole blood, obtained in connection with sensitization to the hapten diphenylcyclopropenone (DPC). Receptors originate from a woman aged 40 to 50 with alopecia areata. Some clones in this sample may be carry-over from other donors' samples.

This clonotype was seen a handful of times. The V call is TRBV5-4, the J call TRBJ2-7; TRBD1 matches 7 bases. The V gene end was trimmed by 1 base and the J gene end by 5 bases; junction bases not matched to a gene: 3. The CDR3 is 13 residues long. Germline V gene data show CDR1 as SGHNT and CDR2 as YYREEE (reference sequence). This CDR3 is CASSLTRGHEQYF. Here the CDR3 DNA reads TGTGCCAGCAGCTTGACTAGGGGGCACGAGCAGTACTTC.

This clonotype was seen more than once but under ten times. The chain employs TRBV19 and TRBJ1-2; TRBD1 matches at 8 bases. The CDR3 covers 14 residues. Germline loops: CDR1 LNHDA, CDR2 SQIVND (reference sequence). V lost 5 bases, J lost 6 bases, and 8 bases stayed unmatched. CDR3 coding DNA: TGTGCCAGTAGTTCGACGACAGGGGTTAATGGCTACACCTTC. This translates into CASSSTTGVNGYTF.

The rearrangement links TRBV20-1 to TRBJ2-2, with TRBD2 matching over 7 bases. Germline lookup yields CDR1 DFQATT and CDR2 SNEGSKA (reference sequence). V shed 3 bases, J shed 4 bases, and the junction held 5 bases outside the gene matches. The CDR3 has 14 residues. CDR3 region: CSASTGGITGELFF. As DNA, the CDR3 is TGCAGTGCTAGTACGGGAGGAATCACCGGGGAGCTGTTTTTT.

This sequence joins TRBV20-1 and TRBJ1-1; 8 bases line up with TRBD1. V lost 0 bases to trimming and J lost 3 bases; unmatched junction nucleotides: 6. CDR1 is DFQATT, CDR2 SNEGSKA, per germline (reference sequence). CDR3 length: 15 residues. CDR3 coding DNA: TGCAGTGCTAGAGATCCCCACAGGGGGGACACTGAAGCTTTCTTT. This encodes CSARDPHRGDTEAFF.

This clonotype has just a few counts. The chain couples TRBV3-1 to TRBJ1-4; D remains unclear. Germline CDR1 LGHDT, CDR2 YNNKEL (reference sequence). Trimming removed 1 base at V and 8 bases at J, with 11 bases between. This CDR3 spans 14 amino acids. CDR3 nucleotide sequence: TGTGCCAGCAGCCAAGGTCCGGTAAGAGAAAAACTGTTTTTT. Translating gives CASSQGPVREKLFF.

At least ten counts were recorded for this clonotype. The genes are TRBV7-2 and TRBJ2-2; 10 nucleotides line up with TRBD1. CDR3 size: 16 residues. Germline V CDR1 and CDR2: SGHTA, FQGNSA. With V trimmed by 4 bases and J by 9 bases, 11 bases remained unmatched. The DNA for the CDR3 is TGTGCCAGCAGCTCCGCCGGGACAGGGGCGCTGTGGGAGCTGTTTTTT. Encoded protein: CASSSAGTGALWELFF.

This clonotype was counted at least ten times. The rearrangement joins TRBV27 to TRBJ2-5; D is perhaps TRBD1 (6 bases). The CDR3 has 15 residues. Germline V lookup: CDR1 MNHEY, CDR2 SMNVEV (reference sequence). V lost 7 bases to trimming and J lost 4 bases, with 19 bases between them. The CDR3 DNA reads TGTGCCAGCACCCCCTTCTGGGGGCCACGAGAGACCCAGTACTTC. Its protein is CASTPFWGPRETQYF.

This clonotype has more than one count but fewer than ten. The V call is TRBV12-3 or TRBV12-4, the J call TRBJ1-1, with D unresolved. This CDR3 region has 13 residues. The ends were cut back, 5 bases at V and 1 base at J, with 8 bases in the middle. The CDR3 region is CASSPTENTEAFF. CDR3 nucleotides: TGTGCCAGCAGTCCCACGGAGAACACTGAAGCTTTCTTT.

This chain connects TRBV6-2 or TRBV6-3 to TRBJ1-1, with 12 bases lining up with TRBD1. Trimming removed 4 bases from V and 6 bases from J; junction bases left unmatched: 6. The CDR3 has 15 residues. Germline CDR1 is MNHEY and CDR2 is SVGEGT. The CDR3 region is CASSSPGQGAPEAFF. CDR3 nucleotides: TGTGCCAGCAGTTCCCCGGGACAGGGGGCTCCTGAAGCTTTCTTT.

This clonotype was picked up a small number of times. V gene TRBV27 combines with J gene TRBJ1-6, with no clear D. From germline, CDR1 is MNHEY and CDR2 SMNVEV (reference sequence). V shed 2 bases and J shed 9 bases, with 17 bases lying between them. The CDR3 spans 16 residues. The CDR3 region is CASSLTPPVLASPLHF. Written as DNA, the CDR3 is TGTGCCAGCAGTTTAACCCCCCCGGTGTTGGCTTCACCCCTCCACTTT.

This clonotype was seen at least ten times. The gene calls are TRBV15 and TRBJ1-2; perhaps TRBD1 as D (5 bases). Germline lookup yields CDR1 LNHNV and CDR2 YYDKDF (reference sequence). CDR3 size: 14 residues. V was cut by 0 bases and J by 8 bases, with 13 bases left in between. DNA of the CDR3: TGTGCCACCAGCAGAGATCGGGGCAAAGGGGGCTACACCTTC. Amino acid sequence: CATSRDRGKGGYTF.

V is TRBV7-2 and J is TRBJ2-6; TRBD1 matches 7 bases. The CDR3 covers 15 residues. In germline, CDR1 is SGHTA, CDR2 FQGNSA. V was clipped by 4 bases and J by 4 bases; unmatched bases: 4. The CDR3 spells CASSSDRVGANVLTF. Written as DNA, the CDR3 is TGTGCCAGCAGCTCCGACAGGGTCGGGGCCAACGTCCTGACTTTC. Full variable domain (missing parts from reference TRBV7-2 and TRBJ2-6): GAGVSQSPSNKVTEKGKDVELRCDPISGHTALYWYRQSLGQGLEFLIYFQGNSAPDKSGLPSDRFSAERTGGSVSTLTIQRTQQEDSAVYLCASSSDRVGANVLTFGAGSRLTVL.

This clonotype has a handful of counts. The chain has TRBV4-1 and TRBJ2-1, with 7 positions matching TRBD2. This CDR3 contains 17 residues. CDR1 is MGHRA, CDR2 YSYEKL, per germline. The junction had 5 bases not matched to a gene; V was cut back by 0 bases and J by 0 bases. CDR3 in amino acids: CASSQERLAASYNEQFF. For the CDR3, the DNA is TGCGCCAGCAGCCAAGAGAGGCTAGCGGCCTCCTACAATGAGCAGTTCTTC.

This clonotype was recorded at least ten times. V is TRBV29-1 and J is TRBJ2-5; D is undetermined. The CDR3 has 13 residues. V lost 3 bases to trimming and J lost 1 base, with 9 bases between them. Looked up from germline, CDR1 is SQVTM and CDR2 is ANQGSEA. The CDR3 nucleotides are TGCAGCGTTGACAAGATCTTCCAAGAGACCCAGTACTTC. Protein: CSVDKIFQETQYF.

This clonotype was counted between two and nine times. At one end the junction does not follow the germline gene, possibly because of a read error. V is TRBV3-1 and J is TRBJ2-7; D is possibly TRBD2 (7 bases). Looked up from germline, CDR1 is LGHDT and CDR2 is YNNKEL (reference sequence). CDR3 length: 12 residues. The CDR3 coding sequence is TGTGCCAGCAGCCAAGATGAGGGGGGGGCGAACTTC. Its translation: CASSQDEGGANF.

V usage is TRBV18 and J usage is TRBJ2-5, with D possibly being TRBD2 (6 bases). Germline loops: CDR1 KGHSH, CDR2 LQKENI. Trimming removed 3 bases from V and 1 base from J, with 15 bases in between. The CDR3 is 16 residues long. CDR3 loop: CASSPQTSGAQETQYF. The CDR3 nucleotides are TGTGCCAGCTCACCCCAGACTTCGGGAGCCCAAGAGACCCAGTACTTC.

The V and J genes are TRBV6-1 and TRBJ2-7, with 8 positions matching TRBD1. The germline CDR1 and CDR2 sequences are MNHNS and SASEGT. Trimming at V came to 7 bases and at J to 6 bases, leaving 11 bases not matched to a gene. The CDR3 spans 14 residues. CDR3 nucleotides: TGTGCCAGCATCTTTTCCAGGGGGCTTGGCGAGCAGTACTTC. Translating gives CASIFSRGLGEQYF.

The rearrangement links TRBV11-2 to TRBJ2-2, with TRBD2 matching over 7 bases. Trimming at V came to 4 bases and at J to 4 bases, leaving 15 bases not matched to a gene. The CDR3 loop spans 18 amino acids. The germline V gene encodes CDR1 SGHAT and CDR2 FQNNGV. CDR3 loop: CASSSLAAGLSGTGELFF. CDR3 coding DNA: TGTGCCAGCAGCTCTCTAGCGGCGGGATTATCAGGCACCGGGGAGCTGTTTTTT.

The chain joins TRBV3-1 to TRBJ2-7; 10 bases agree with TRBD2. After removal of 2 bases from V and 7 bases from J, the junction contained 5 bases not matched to a gene. The CDR3 is 14 amino acids. CDR1 and CDR2 (germline): LGHDT, YNNKEL (reference sequence). The CDR3 sequence is CASSQLAGVEEQYF. CDR3 nucleotide sequence: TGTGCCAGCAGCCAACTAGCGGGAGTGGAAGAGCAGTACTTC.

This clonotype was counted at least ten times. The V and J genes are TRBV7-8 and TRBJ2-7; no reliable D call. The CDR3 extends over 13 amino acids. CDR1 is SGHVS and CDR2 is FQNEAQ in the germline V gene. Deletions cut 0 bases from V and 3 bases from J, with 6 bases between. CDR3 region: CASSLAQYYEQYF. CDR3 DNA sequence: TGTGCCAGCAGCTTAGCGCAGTACTACGAGCAGTACTTC.

The chain combines TRBV4-2 with TRBJ2-7; D is unclear. CDR3 length: 16 amino acids. The germline V gene encodes CDR1 LGHNA and CDR2 YNFKEQ. V was trimmed by 4 bases and J by 0 bases, leaving 16 bases between them. The CDR3 DNA reads as TGTGCCAGCAGCCCTCAGGACGGAGCCCTCTCCTACGAGCAGTACTTC. This gives the protein CASSPQDGALSYEQYF.

Details on this clonotype: A single base separates this from a much larger clone, so it may be a read error. The CDR3 reads CASSPLRQGRTETQYF. In DNA, the CDR3 is TGTGCCAGCAGTCCACTACGACAGGGACGGACAGAAACGCAGTATTTT. The chain is built from TRBV12-3 or TRBV12-4 and TRBJ2-3; 7 positions agree with TRBD1. The CDR3 contains 16 residues.

The sample holds a few counts of this clonotype. The CDR3 DNA reads as TGTGCCAGCAGTTTATCGGGATGGGAAAACATTCAGTACTTC. Translating gives CASSLSGWENIQYF. The chain uses TRBV28 and TRBJ2-4; the D gene is possibly TRBD2 (5 bases). The V end was cut by 1 base, the J end by 5 bases, with 9 bases between. The CDR3 spans 14 residues. CDR1 and CDR2 from the germline V gene are MDHEN and SYDVKM.

The chain has TRBV6-1 and TRBJ2-1; the match to TRBD2 covers 8 bases. Per the germline V gene, CDR1 is MNHNS and CDR2 is SASEGT. The CDR3 consists of 11 residues. V dropped 6 bases and J dropped 15; count of bases not matched to a gene: 7. The CDR3 loop reads CASSTGTSPFF. CDR3 nucleotides: TGTGCCAGCAGCACCGGGACTAGTCCGTTCTTC.

This clonotype occurred a few times. The V gene is TRBV6-6, the J gene TRBJ2-3; 7 nucleotides line up with TRBD1. Germline assignment: CDR1 MNHNY and CDR2 SVGAGI (reference sequence). The CDR3 has 15 residues. The V and J ends lost 6 bases and 1 base, in that order; junction bases with no gene match: 7. The CDR3 bases are TGTGCCAGCAGAACAGGGGTTGGGGGCACAGATACGCAGTATTTT. Its protein product is CASRTGVGGTDTQYF.

The rearrangement uses TRBV18 and TRBJ1-1, with D perhaps matching TRBD1 (6 bases). V gave up 3 bases and J gave up 3 bases, with 14 bases separating them. The CDR3 extends over 15 amino acids. Germline V lookup: CDR1 KGHSH, CDR2 LQKENI. The CDR3 sequence is CASSPTGAGHTEAFF. In DNA, the CDR3 is TGTGCCAGCTCACCGACGGGGGCGGGCCACACTGAAGCTTTCTTT.

This clonotype was detected many times. The rearrangement links TRBV24-1 to TRBJ1-2, with D tentatively TRBD1 (6 bases). V lost 5 bases, J lost 5 bases, and 14 bases lay in between. The CDR3 sequence is 14 residues long. Germline V gene sequence: CDR1 KGHDR, CDR2 SFDVKD. CDR3 protein: CATSGGPVAYGYTF. The CDR3, as DNA: TGTGCCACCAGTGGGGGGCCAGTCGCTTATGGCTACACCTTC.

The chain is built from TRBV20-1 and TRBJ1-3; D is perhaps TRBD1 (5 bases). The germline gives CDR1 DFQATT, CDR2 SNEGSKA (reference sequence). This CDR3 has 13 residues. V lost 3 bases, J lost 2 bases, and 8 bases lay in between. CDR3 protein: CSARGGAGNTIYF. The CDR3, as DNA: TGCAGTGCTAGGGGGGGGGCTGGAAACACCATATATTTT.

This clonotype was counted ten times or more. The chain couples TRBV29-1 to TRBJ2-3; D possibly uses TRBD1 or TRBD2 (5 bases each). Germline CDR1 and CDR2: SQVTM and ANQGSEA. The CDR3 totals 13 residues. Trimming removed 4 bases from V and 3 bases from J, with 11 bases in between. CDR3 sequence reads: CSVGGVRTDTQYF. DNA of the CDR3: TGCAGCGTTGGAGGGGTTCGGACAGATACGCAGTATTTT.

This clonotype has just a few counts. This chain links TRBV20-1 with TRBJ1-2; D not certain. CDR3 length equals 12 residues. Germline V gives CDR1 DFQATT, CDR2 SNEGSKA (reference sequence). Trimming pared 7 bases from V and 5 bases from J, leaving 14 bases between. The CDR3 loop reads CSGRGQAYGYTF. The CDR3 DNA reads as TGCAGTGGGCGAGGGCAGGCGTATGGCTACACCTTC.